This TCR beta chain was found in a study of OX40 agonist ivuxolimab in advanced cancers. About the study as a whole: The costimulatory receptor OX40 (CD134) was targeted by ivuxolimab, a fully human IgG2 agonistic monoclonal antibody. In the dose-escalation cohort, 82.7% of patients were male, and the mean age was approximately 60 years, with a range of about 23 to 85. The paper reports the monotherapy dose-escalation portion (N of about 47 patients) of the phase I ivuxolimab trial. Among the 50 to 55 dose-escalation patients, 19 had hepatocellular carcinoma, around 15 melanoma, 9 renal cell carcinoma and 9 head and neck cancer. Intravenous ivuxolimab was administered to patients every 2 weeks at six dose levels: 0.01, 0.1, 0.3, 1.5, 3 and 10 mg/kg. Peripheral TCRbeta sequencing was intended to test whether TCR sequence diversity was altered and clonal T-cell expansion was caused by ivuxolimab. Patients were allowed to have had prior anti-PD-1, anti-PD-L1 or anti-CTLA-4 therapy, and roughly two fifths of the dose-escalation patients had been treated with checkpoint inhibitors. Partial responses occurred in three dose-escalation patients: two with cutaneous melanoma and one with hepatocellular carcinoma.

Of note for this clone: Its binding antigen is unknown. No quality values exist for individual bases; no much larger clone is one base distant.

CDR1 and CDR2 are read off the germline V gene as MNHEY and SVGAGI. Taken from cysteine to phenylalanine, the CDR3 has 15 residues. The read is trimmed to its CDR3 DNA, 45 bases read in frame from base 1. The V and J ends are trimmed by 0 bases and 5 bases, leaving 13 bases between them. For sequencing of the TCRbeta CDR3 region, genomic DNA was extracted from the sorted cells. The immunoSEQ Assay was used for sequencing of TCRbeta CDR3 regions. Entries here come from immuneACCESS through TCRdb and include only in-frame sequences with V and J called. Some clones fail to appear in such tables; in the studies checked, an unresolved V gene covers under half of the shortfall, and the cause of the remainder is unknown. The sample table lists around 150,000 clones, approximately 90% of them with a count of one. About 1% of the sample comes from the top ten. The paper as a whole reports these results and caveats: At doses of 0.1 to 3.0 mg/kg, clonal expansion of both CD4+ and CD8+ blood T cells was observed from baseline to week 6. The antigen specificity of the clonally expanded peripheral T cells was not determined. Low levels of normalized T-cell clonal expansion were also seen in some patients who did not respond. In partial responders in the 0.1-3.0 mg/kg groups, normalized peripheral clonal expansion was found to be among the lowest, especially among CD8+ T cells. After ivuxolimab, CD8+ T cells had more expanded clones than CD4+ T cells on average.

Patients with autoimmune disease history or receiving systemic immunosuppression were excluded from the trial. Peripheral blood for TCR sequencing was collected from all dose cohorts at baseline, on cycle 4 day 1, and on cycle 7 day 1. Samples came from an open-label, multicenter, first-in-human phase I dose-escalation trial of ivuxolimab. Adults with locally advanced or metastatic head and neck squamous cell, hepatocellular, melanoma or renal cell carcinoma were enrolled in the trial. Before TCR sequencing, CD4+ T cells and CD8+ T cells were sorted from peripheral blood as separate populations. The specimen comprised CD4+ or CD8+ T cells sorted from blood, sampled in a trial of the OX40 agonist ivuxolimab. The sequence joins TRBV6-5 to TRBJ1-2; the best D guess is TRBD1, with 5 bases matching. This clonotype was obtained from an adult with an advanced solid tumor such as melanoma, head and neck, liver or kidney cancer. For the CDR3, the sequence is CASSYSLQGNYGYTF. At the DNA level, the sequence is TGTGCCAGCAGTTACTCCCTTCAGGGAAATTATGGCTACACCTTC.